The present T cell receptor (beta chain) was sequenced within a study of human T cells and chemical hapten exposure. The time point denotes: patch test 3, about 24 weeks after DPC sensitization. Treatment in this sample: therapeutic diphenylcyclopropenone sensitization with weekly scalp DPC. This CDR3 is built from 12 residues. Trimming took off 8 bases at V and 5 bases at J, with 10 bases between the two ends. CDR1 and CDR2 (germline): MGHDK, SYGVNS. TCRdb itself ran the RACE reads through MiXCR, one entry per CDR3 protein. Found here are about 170,000 distinct CDR3 sequences, roughly 25% of them singletons; the top ten hold 2% to 2.5%.

The rearrangement links TRBV25-1 to TRBJ2-1, with D perhaps TRBD1 or TRBD2 (6 bases each). The source material was whole blood, sampled in connection with sensitization to the hapten diphenylcyclopropenone (DPC). The sequence derives from a woman aged 18-30 years with alopecia areata. Some clones in this sample may be carry-over from other donors' samples. The CDR3 DNA sequence: TGTGCCAGCCTGAGGGGGGACAATGAGCAGTTCTTC. It translates to CASLRGDNEQFF.